Detailed here is one T cell receptor (beta chain). As yet, its antigen is unknown. This sequence may be a read error, since a much larger clone differs from it by one base. Semi-nested PCR with Nested Universal Primer A followed constant-region reverse priming of full-length variable regions. TCRdb ran MiXCR on the 5' RACE reads and lists one entry per CDR3 protein. The data hold nearly 55,000 distinct CDR3 sequences, with 17% observed a single time. The study's findings and limits: The TCR gene usage of tumor memory CD4+ T cells clustered together with blood and lymph node memory CD4+ cells and with lymph node naive CD4+ cells.

CD25-based Treg depletion was applied to purified naive CD4+ T cells. Trimming shortened V by 5 bases and J by 4 bases, and 14 bases separated the two germline ends. The CDR3 runs to 14 residues. From germline, CDR1 is SGHTA and CDR2 FQGNSA. This TCR came from a female donor with breast cancer. The rearrangement uses TRBV7-2 and TRBJ1-2; the D is unclear. The sequenced sample was naive CD4+ T cells sorted from blood. Described subset: naive CD4+ T cells, CD4+CD45RA+CD25-. As DNA, the CDR3 is TGTGCCAGCAGCCCCCAGCCTGAAACCTATGGCTACACCTTC. Residues: CASSPQPETYGYTF.